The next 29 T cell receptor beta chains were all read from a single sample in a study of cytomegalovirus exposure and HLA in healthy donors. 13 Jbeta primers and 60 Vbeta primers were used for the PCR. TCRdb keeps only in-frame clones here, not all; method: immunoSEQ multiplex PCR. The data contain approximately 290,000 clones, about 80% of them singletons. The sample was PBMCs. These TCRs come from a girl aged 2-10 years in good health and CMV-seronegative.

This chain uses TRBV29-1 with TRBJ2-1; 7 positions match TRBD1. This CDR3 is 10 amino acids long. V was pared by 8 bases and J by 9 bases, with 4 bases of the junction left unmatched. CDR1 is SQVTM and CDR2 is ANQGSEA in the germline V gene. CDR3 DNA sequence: TGCAGCTTCAGGGACAGTGAGCAGTTCTTC. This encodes CSFRDSEQFF.

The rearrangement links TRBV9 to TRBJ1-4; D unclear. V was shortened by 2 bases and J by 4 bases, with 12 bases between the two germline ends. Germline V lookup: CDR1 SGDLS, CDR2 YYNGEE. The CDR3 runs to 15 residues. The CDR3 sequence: CASSVSGGVNEKLFF. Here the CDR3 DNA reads TGTGCCAGCAGCGTTTCAGGAGGCGTTAATGAAAAACTGTTTTTT.

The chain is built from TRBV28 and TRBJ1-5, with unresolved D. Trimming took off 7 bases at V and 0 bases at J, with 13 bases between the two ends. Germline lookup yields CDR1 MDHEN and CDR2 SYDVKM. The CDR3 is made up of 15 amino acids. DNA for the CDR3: TGTGCCAGCAAACGGGAGGCACGTAGCAATCAGCCCCAGCATTTT. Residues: CASKREARSNQPQHF.

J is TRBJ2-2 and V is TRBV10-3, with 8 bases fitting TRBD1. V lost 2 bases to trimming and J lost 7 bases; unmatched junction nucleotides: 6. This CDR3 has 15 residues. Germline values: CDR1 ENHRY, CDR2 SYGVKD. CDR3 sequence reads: CAISEGNTGGGELFF. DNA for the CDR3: TGTGCCATCAGTGAGGGTAACACAGGGGGCGGGGAGCTGTTTTTT.

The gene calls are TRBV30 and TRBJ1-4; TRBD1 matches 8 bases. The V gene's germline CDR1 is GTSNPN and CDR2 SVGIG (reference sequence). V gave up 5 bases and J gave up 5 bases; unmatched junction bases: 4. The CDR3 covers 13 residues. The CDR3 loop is CAWGQGTNEKLFF. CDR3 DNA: TGTGCCTGGGGACAGGGAACAAATGAAAAACTGTTTTTT.

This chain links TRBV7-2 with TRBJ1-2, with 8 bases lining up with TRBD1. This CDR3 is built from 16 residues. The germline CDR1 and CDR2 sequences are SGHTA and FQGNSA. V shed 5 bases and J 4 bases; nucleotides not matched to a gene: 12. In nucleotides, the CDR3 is TGTGCCAGCAGCGTCAGAGGGGACAGGAGTCTCTATGGCTACACCTTC. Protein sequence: CASSVRGDRSLYGYTF. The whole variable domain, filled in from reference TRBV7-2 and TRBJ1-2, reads GAGVSQSPSNKVTEKGKDVELRCDPISGHTALYWYRQSLGQGLEFLIYFQGNSAPDKSGLPSDRFSAERTGGSVSTLTIQRTQQEDSAVYLCASSVRGDRSLYGYTFGSGTRLTVV.

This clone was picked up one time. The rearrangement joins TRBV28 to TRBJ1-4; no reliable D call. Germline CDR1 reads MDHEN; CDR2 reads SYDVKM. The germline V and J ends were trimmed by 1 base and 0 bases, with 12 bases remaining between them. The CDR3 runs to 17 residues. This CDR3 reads CASSLSTVSATNEKLFF. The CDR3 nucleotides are TGTGCCAGCAGTTTATCTACAGTATCTGCAACTAATGAAAAACTGTTTTTT.

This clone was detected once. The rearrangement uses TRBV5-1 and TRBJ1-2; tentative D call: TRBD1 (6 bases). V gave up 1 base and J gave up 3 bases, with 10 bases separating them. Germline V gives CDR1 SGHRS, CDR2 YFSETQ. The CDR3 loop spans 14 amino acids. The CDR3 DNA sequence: TGCGCCAGCAGCTTGCAGGGGAGGGACTATGGCTACACCTTC. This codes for CASSLQGRDYGYTF. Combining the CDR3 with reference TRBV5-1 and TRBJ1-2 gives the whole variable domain KAGVTQTPRYLIKTRGQQVTLSCSPISGHRSVSWYQQTPGQGLQFLFEYFSETQRNKGNFPGRFSGRQFSNSRSEMNVSTLELGDSALYLCASSLQGRDYGYTFGSGTRLTVV.

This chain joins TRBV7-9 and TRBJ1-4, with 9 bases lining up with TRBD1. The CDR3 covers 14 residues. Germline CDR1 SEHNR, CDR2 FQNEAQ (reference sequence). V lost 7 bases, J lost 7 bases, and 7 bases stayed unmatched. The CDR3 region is CASTTDRGSEKLFF. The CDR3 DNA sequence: TGTGCCAGCACCACGGACAGGGGTTCTGAAAAACTGTTTTTT.

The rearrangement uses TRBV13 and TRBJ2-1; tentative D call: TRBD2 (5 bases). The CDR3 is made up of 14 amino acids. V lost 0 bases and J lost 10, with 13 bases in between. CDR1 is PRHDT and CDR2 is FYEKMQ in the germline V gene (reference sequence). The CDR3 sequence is CASSLGFRPGEQFF. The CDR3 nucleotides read TGTGCCAGCAGCTTAGGGTTTCGGCCGGGGGAGCAGTTCTTC.

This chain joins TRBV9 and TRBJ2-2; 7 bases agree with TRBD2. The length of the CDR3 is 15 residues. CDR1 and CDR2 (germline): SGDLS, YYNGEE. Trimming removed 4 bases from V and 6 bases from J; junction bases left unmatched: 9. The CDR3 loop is CASSTTTSYAGELFF. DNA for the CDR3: TGTGCCAGCAGCACAACGACTAGCTATGCCGGGGAGCTGTTTTTT.

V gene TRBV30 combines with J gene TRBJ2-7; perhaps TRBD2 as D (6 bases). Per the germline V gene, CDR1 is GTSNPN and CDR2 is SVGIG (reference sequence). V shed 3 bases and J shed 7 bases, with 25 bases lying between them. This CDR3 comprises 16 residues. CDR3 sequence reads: CAWSPRKGGITREQYF. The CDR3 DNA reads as TGTGCCTGGAGCCCTAGGAAGGGCGGGATCACCCGTGAGCAGTACTTC. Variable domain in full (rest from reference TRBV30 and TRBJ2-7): SQTIHQWPATLVQPVGSPLSLECTVEGTSNPNLYWYRQAAGRGLQLLFYSVGIGQISSEVPQNLSASRPQDRQFILSSKKLLLSDSGFYLCAWSPRKGGITREQYFGPGTRLTVT.

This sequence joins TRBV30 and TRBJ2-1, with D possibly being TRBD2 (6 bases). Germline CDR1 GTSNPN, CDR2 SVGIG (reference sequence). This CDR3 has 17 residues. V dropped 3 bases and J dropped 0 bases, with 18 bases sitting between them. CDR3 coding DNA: TGTGCCTGGAGGGGAGGCAGTGGTAGAAGCTCCTACAATGAGCAGTTCTTC. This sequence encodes CAWRGGSGRSSYNEQFF.

As DNA, the CDR3 is TGTGCCAGCAGCTTAGCCGTGGTAGCGGGGGGTTACTACGAGCAGTACTTC. It encodes CASSLAVVAGGYYEQYF. This chain uses TRBV7-8 with TRBJ2-7, with 10 bases matching TRBD2. CDR1 is SGHVS, CDR2 FQNEAQ, per germline. The CDR3 consists of 17 residues. J lost 3 bases, V lost 0 bases, and 8 bases had no gene match.

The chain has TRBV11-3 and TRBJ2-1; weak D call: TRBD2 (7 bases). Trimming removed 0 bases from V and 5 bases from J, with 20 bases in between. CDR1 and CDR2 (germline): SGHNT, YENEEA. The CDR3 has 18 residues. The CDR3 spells CASSLDHSGTGGDNEQFF. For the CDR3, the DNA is TGTGCCAGCAGCTTAGACCACTCGGGGACGGGGGGCGACAATGAGCAGTTCTTC.

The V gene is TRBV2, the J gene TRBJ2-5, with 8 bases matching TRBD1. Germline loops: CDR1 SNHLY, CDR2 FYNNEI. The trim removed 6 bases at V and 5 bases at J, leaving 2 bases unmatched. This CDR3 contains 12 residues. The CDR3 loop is CASSPGGETQYF. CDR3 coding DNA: TGTGCCAGCAGCCCAGGGGGCGAGACCCAGTACTTC. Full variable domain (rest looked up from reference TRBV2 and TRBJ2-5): EPEVTQTPSHQVTQMGQEVILRCVPISNHLYFYWYRQILGQKVEFLVSFYNNEISEKSEIFDDQFSVERPDGSNFTLKIRSTKLEDSAMYFCASSPGGETQYFGPGTRLLVL.

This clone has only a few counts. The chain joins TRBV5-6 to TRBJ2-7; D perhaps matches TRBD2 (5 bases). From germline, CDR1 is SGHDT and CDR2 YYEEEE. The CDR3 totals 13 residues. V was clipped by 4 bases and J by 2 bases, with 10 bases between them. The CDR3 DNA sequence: TGTGCCAGCAGCCCGGGCGGGCCCTACGAGCAGTACTTC. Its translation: CASSPGGPYEQYF. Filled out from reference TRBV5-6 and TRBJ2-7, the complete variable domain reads DAGVTQSPTHLIKTRGQQVTLRCSPKSGHDTVSWYQQALGQGPQFIFQYYEEEERQRGNFPDRFSGHQFPNYSSELNVNALLLGDSALYLCASSPGGPYEQYFGPGTRLTVT.

DNA of the CDR3: TGTGCCAGCAGCCGCGGACAGGGCAATAGAAGTAATCAGCCCCAGCATTTT. It encodes CASSRGQGNRSNQPQHF. The chain carries TRBV27 and TRBJ1-5; 8 nucleotides align to TRBD1. V shed 6 bases, J shed 4 bases, and the junction held 14 bases outside the gene matches. This CDR3 is built from 17 residues. Germline values: CDR1 MNHEY, CDR2 SMNVEV (reference sequence).

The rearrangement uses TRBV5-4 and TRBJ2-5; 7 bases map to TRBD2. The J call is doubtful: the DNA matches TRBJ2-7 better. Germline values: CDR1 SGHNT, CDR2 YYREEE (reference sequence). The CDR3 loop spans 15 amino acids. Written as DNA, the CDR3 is TGTGCCAGCAGCTCCCTAGCGGTACCCCTGGGCGAGCAGTACTTC. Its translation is CASSSLAVPLGEQYF.

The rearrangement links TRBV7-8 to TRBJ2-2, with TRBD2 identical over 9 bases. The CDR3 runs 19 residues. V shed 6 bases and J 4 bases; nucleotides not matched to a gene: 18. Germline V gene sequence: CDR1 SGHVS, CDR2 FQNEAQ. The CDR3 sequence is CASSLPRGSGSIGTGELFF. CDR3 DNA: TGTGCCAGCAGTCTCCCTAGGGGTAGCGGGAGTATTGGCACCGGGGAGCTGTTTTTT.

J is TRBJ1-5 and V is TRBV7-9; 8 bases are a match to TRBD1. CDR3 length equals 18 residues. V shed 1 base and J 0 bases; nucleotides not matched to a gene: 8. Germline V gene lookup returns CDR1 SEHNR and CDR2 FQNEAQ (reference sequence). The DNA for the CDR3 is TGTGCCAGCAGCTTAGACCTCGGGACAGGTTATAGCAATCAGCCCCAGCATTTT. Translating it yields CASSLDLGTGYSNQPQHF.

CDR3 DNA sequence: TGTGCCAGCAGTTACGATCTAGGGGAAGAGACCCAGTACTTC. Translated: CASSYDLGEETQYF. J is TRBJ2-5 and V is TRBV6-5; perhaps TRBD1 as D (5 bases). CDR3 size: 14 residues. Trimming left V 2 bases short and J 3 bases short, with 10 bases between. Looked up from germline, CDR1 is MNHEY and CDR2 is SVGAGI.

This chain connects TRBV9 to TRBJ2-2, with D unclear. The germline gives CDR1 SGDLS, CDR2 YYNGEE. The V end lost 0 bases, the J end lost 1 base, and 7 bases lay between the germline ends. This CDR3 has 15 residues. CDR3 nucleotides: TGTGCCAGCAGCGTAGTCCCGGGGAACACCGGGGAGCTGTTTTTT. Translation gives CASSVVPGNTGELFF.

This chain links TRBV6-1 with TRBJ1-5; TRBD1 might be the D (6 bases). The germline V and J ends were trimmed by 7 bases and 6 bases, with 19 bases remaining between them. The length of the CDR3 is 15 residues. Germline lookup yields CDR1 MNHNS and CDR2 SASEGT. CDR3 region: CASTPIRGLTQPQHF. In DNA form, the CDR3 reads TGTGCCAGCACCCCGATCAGGGGTTTGACTCAGCCCCAGCATTTT.

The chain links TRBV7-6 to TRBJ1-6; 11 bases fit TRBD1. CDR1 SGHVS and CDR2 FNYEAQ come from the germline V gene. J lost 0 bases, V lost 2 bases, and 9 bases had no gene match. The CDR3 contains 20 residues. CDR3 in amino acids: CASSLFQGQGVSSYNSPLHF. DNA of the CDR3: TGTGCCAGCAGCTTATTTCAGGGACAGGGGGTGAGCTCCTATAATTCACCCCTCCACTTT.

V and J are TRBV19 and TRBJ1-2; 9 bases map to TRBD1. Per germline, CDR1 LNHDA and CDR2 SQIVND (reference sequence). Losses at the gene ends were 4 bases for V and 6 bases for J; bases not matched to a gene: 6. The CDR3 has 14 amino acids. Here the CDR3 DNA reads TGTGCCAGTAGTAACCGACAGGGGGAGGATGGCTACACCTTC. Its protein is CASSNRQGEDGYTF. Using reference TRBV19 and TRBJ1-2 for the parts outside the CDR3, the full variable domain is DGGITQSPKYLFRKEGQNVTLSCEQNLNHDAMYWYRQDPGQGLRLIYYSQIVNDFQKGDIAEGYSVSREKKESFPLTVTSAQKNPTAFYLCASSNRQGEDGYTFGSGTRLTVV.

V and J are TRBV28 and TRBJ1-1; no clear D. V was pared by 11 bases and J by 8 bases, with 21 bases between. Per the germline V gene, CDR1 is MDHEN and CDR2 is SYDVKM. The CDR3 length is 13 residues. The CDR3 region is CAALRLGPKEAFF. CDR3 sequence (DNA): TGTGCCGCACTCCGACTGGGTCCGAAGGAAGCTTTCTTT.

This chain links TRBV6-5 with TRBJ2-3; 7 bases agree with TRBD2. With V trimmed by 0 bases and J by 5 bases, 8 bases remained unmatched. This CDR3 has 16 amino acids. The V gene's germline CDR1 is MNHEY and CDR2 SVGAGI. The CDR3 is CASSYSGGRAGDTQYF. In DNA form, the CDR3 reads TGTGCCAGCAGTTACTCCGGCGGGAGAGCAGGAGATACGCAGTATTTT.

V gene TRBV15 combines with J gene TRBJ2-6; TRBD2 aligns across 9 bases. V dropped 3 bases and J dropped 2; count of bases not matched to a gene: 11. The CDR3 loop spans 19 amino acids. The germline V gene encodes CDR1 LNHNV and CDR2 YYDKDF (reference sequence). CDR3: CATSRVGGGGAPGANVLTF. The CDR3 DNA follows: TGTGCCACCAGCAGGGTTGGGGGCGGGGGGGCCCCTGGGGCCAACGTCCTGACTTTC.